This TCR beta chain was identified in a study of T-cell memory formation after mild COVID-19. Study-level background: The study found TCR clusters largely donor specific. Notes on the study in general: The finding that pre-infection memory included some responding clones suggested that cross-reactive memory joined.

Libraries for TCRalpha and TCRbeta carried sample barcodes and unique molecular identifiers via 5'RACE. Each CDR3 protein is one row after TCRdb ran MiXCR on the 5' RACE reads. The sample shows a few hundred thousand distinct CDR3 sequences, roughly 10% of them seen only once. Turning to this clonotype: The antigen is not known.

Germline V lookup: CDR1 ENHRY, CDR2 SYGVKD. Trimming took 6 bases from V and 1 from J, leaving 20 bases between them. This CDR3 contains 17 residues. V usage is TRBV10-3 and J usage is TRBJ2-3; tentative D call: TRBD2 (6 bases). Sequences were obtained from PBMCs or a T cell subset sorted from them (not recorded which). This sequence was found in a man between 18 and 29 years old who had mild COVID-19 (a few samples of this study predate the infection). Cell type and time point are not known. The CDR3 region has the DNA TGTGCCATCAGAGGAACCTTGGGGGTAGCGGGCACAGATACGCAGTATTTT. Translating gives CAIRGTLGVAGTDTQYF.